What follows is one T cell receptor beta chain and its context. The data were taken from a study of blood T cell repertoires in COVID-19. Across the whole study: The cDNA or gDNA used as material had been derived from T cells, B-cell-depleted T cells, or PBMCs.

CDR3 length: 15 amino acids. CDR1 and CDR2 (germline): SGHRS, YFSETQ. V lost 4 bases to trimming and J lost 6 bases, with 16 bases between them. The data were produced by immunoSEQ multiplex PCR, yet TCRdb's version contains in-frame clones alone and is incomplete. The data hold 300,000 to 400,000 clones, with about nine tenths observed a single time. This clonotype was sampled from a woman in her seventies with COVID-19, enrolled during active disease. What was sequenced was peripheral blood. The chain has TRBV5-1 and TRBJ2-2; D call uncertain. The CDR3 region is CASSRQSLGPGELFF. The CDR3 DNA reads as TGCGCCAGCAGCCGACAATCGCTTGGCCCCGGGGAGCTGTTTTTT.